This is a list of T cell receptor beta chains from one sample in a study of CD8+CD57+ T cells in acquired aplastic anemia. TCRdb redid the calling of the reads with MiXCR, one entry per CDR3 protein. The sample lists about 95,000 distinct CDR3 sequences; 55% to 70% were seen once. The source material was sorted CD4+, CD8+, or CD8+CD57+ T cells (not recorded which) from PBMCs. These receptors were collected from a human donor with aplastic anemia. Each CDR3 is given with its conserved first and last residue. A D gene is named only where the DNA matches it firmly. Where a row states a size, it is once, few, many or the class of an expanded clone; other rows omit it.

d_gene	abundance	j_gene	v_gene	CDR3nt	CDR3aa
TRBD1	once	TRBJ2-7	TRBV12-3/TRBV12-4	TGTGCCAGCAGTTTCTCCGGGACAGAAAGCTCCTATGAGCAGTACTTC	CASSFSGTESSYEQYF
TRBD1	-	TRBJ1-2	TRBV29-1	TGCAGCGCCGGGGACAGTAACTATGGCTACACCTTC	CSAGDSNYGYTF
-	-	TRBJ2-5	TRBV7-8	TGTGCCAGCAGCTCTAGACAGCAAGAGACCCAGTACTTC	CASSSRQQETQYF
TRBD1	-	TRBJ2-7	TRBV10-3	TGTGCCATCAGTGGCTTTCTAGGACAGGGGTCCCACGAGCAGTACTTC	CAISGFLGQGSHEQYF
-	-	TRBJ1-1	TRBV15	TGTGCCACCAGCAGGGGGTTGACTGAAGCTTTCTTT	CATSRGLTEAFF
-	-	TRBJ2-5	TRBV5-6	TGTGCCAGCAGCTTCTTGACTAGTATCGAGACCCAGTACTTC	CASSFLTSIETQYF
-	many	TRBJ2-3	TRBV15	TGTGCCACCAGCAGATCCCGGGAGGGGGCGGATACGCAGTATTTT	CATSRSREGADTQYF
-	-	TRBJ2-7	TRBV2	TGTGCCAGCAGTGTTAAGTACGAGCAGTACTTC	CASSVKYEQYF
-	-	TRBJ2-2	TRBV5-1	TGCGCCAGCAGCTTCAACGCCCCCGGGGAGCTGTTTTTT	CASSFNAPGELFF
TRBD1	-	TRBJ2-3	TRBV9	TGTGCCAGCAGCGTAGCAGGGGGTGGGACAGCCACAGATACGCAGTATTTT	CASSVAGGGTATDTQYF
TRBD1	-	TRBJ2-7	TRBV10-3	TGTGCCATCAGTGGATCCCGGGACAGTTATGAGGAGCAGTACTTC	CAISGSRDSYEEQYF
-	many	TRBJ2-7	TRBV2	TGTGCCAGCAGTGAAGGGCAGGTGGGACGTTACGAGCAGTACTTC	CASSEGQVGRYEQYF
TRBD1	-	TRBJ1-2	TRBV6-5	TGTGCCAGCAGTTACGGGACAGGGGTAGCTGGCTACACCTTC	CASSYGTGVAGYTF
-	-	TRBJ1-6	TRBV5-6	TGTGCCAGCAGCGACACAAATTCACCCCTCCACTTT	CASSDTNSPLHF
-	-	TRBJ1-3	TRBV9	TGTGCCAGCAGCGTAGTATCCGCTGGAAACACCATATATTTT	CASSVVSAGNTIYF
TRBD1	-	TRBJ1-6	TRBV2	TGTGCCAGCATTCTGGAGACAGGGATTAATTCACCCCTCCACTTT	CASILETGINSPLHF
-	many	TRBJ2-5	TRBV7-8	TGTGCCAGCAACCCCCATCCCGGGACTCTGAAAGAGACCCAGTACTTC	CASNPHPGTLKETQYF
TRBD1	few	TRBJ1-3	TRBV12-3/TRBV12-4	TGTGCCAGCAGCGCGGACAGGTCTTCTGGAAACACCATATATTTT	CASSADRSSGNTIYF
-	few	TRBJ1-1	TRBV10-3	TGTGCCATCGGCCGAGAGGGTGGGGCTTACACTGAAGCTTTCTTT	CAIGREGGAYTEAFF
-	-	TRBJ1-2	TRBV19	TGTGCCAGTAGTAGGGGGGCTAACTATGGCTACACCTTC	CASSRGANYGYTF
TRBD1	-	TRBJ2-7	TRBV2	TGTGCCAGCAGTTTCCTGGGACAGGGGTACGAGCAGTACTTC	CASSFLGQGYEQYF
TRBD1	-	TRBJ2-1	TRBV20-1	TGCAGTGCTTTTGCGACAGGGATGGCCAATGAGCAGTTCTTC	CSAFATGMANEQFF
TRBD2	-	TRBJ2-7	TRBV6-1	TGTGCCAGCAGTCATAGCGGGAGTGGCGAGCAGTACTTC	CASSHSGSGEQYF
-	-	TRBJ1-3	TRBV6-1	TGTGCCAGCAGCTCTCATTCTGGAAACACCATATATTTT	CASSSHSGNTIYF
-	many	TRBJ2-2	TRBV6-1	TGTGCCAGCAGTGAGAGGGGCAGGGCTGTCGGGGAGCTGTTTTTT	CASSERGRAVGELFF
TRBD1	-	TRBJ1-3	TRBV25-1	TGTGCCAGCAGTCGGACAGGGGGTCACACCATATATTTT	CASSRTGGHTIYF
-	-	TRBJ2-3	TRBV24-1	TGTGCCACCTCAATGGGACCTCAGGGGCAGTATTTT	CATSMGPQGQYF
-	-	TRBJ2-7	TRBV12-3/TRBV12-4	TGTGCCAGCAGTGGGAGAAACTACGAGCAGTACTTC	CASSGRNYEQYF
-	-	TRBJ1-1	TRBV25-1	TGTGCCAGCACCTTAACAGGCGAAGCCTTCTTT	CASTLTGEAFF
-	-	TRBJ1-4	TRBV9	TGTGCCAGCAGCCCGCAGGGGATTGATGAAAAACTGTTTTTT	CASSPQGIDEKLFF
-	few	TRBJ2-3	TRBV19	TGTGCCACCTCAGGGCGCCGGGACACAGATACGCAGTATTTT	CATSGRRDTDTQYF
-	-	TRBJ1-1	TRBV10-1	TGCGCCAGCAGTGAGTTACAGACTGGGTATGAAGCTTTCTTT	CASSELQTGYEAFF